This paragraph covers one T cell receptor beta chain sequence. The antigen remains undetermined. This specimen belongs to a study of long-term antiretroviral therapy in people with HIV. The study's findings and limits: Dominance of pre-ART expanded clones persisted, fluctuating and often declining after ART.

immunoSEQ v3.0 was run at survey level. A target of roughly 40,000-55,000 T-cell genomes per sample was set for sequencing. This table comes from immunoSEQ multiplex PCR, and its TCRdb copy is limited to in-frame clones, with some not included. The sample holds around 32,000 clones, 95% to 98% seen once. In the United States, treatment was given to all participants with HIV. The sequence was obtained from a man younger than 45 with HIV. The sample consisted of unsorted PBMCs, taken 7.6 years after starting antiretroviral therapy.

In nucleotides, the CDR3 is TGTGCCAGCAGCCCAGGGGAGGGGGAAAACACTGAAGCTTTCTTT. Translation: CASSPGEGENTEAFF. This chain connects TRBV6-5 to TRBJ1-1; D perhaps matches TRBD1 (6 bases). There are 15 residues in the CDR3. Germline CDR1 is MNHEY and CDR2 is SVGAGI. V was shortened by 6 bases and J by 2 bases, with 16 bases between the two germline ends.